The clone carrying this T cell receptor beta chain occurred many times. The data were taken from a study of breast tumors, draining lymph nodes, adjacent tissues. Samples came from axillary lymph nodes draining the breast cancer. This CDR3 comprises 16 residues. After removal of 2 bases from V and 5 bases from J, the junction contained 9 bases not matched to a gene. Germline CDR1 SGHRS, CDR2 YFSETQ. TCRdb re-called the multiplex PCR reads with MiXCR, one entry per CDR3 protein. The table shows 130,000 or so distinct CDR3 sequences, with 30% to 35% occurring only once. The chain employs TRBV5-1 and TRBJ2-5, with TRBD1 matching 10 bases. This clonotype was obtained from a female donor with breast cancer. Some clones in this sample may be carry-over from other donors' samples. The sequenced material came from axillary lymph node tissue. The CDR3 DNA is TGCGCCAGCAGCTTCGCCGGGACAGGGGATTCGGAGACCCAGTACTTC. Amino acids: CASSFAGTGDSETQYF.